Reported below is one T cell receptor (beta chain). This entry belongs to a study of blood T cell repertoires in COVID-19. On the study more broadly: Samples representing acute and convalescent COVID-19 were sourced from the United States, Italy and Spain. PBMCs, B-cell-depleted T cells, or T cells were the source of the cDNA or gDNA that made up the material.

Cohort allocation depended upon clinical history that participants reported. Donors of Cohort 3 who recovered were those that had two negative PCRs, clearance, or symptom resolution. The ends were cut back, 2 bases at V and 2 bases at J, with 24 bases in the middle. Germline CDR1 and CDR2: LNHDA and SQIVND (reference sequence). This CDR3 comprises 19 residues. Here immunoSEQ multiplex PCR was the method, and the copy in TCRdb shows in-frame clones only, minus some. The table lists hundreds of thousands of clones, around 91% of them singletons. V is TRBV19 and J is TRBJ1-1; tentatively, D is TRBD1 (6 bases). The TCR was taken from a middle-aged woman who had recovered from COVID-19. Sequenced material: PBMCs or T cells enriched from blood (not recorded which). The CDR3 DNA is TGTGCCAGTAGTATACTTCCCGCGGGGGCCATGGCTTTTAACACTGAAGCTTTCTTT. Its protein product is CASSILPAGAMAFNTEAFF.